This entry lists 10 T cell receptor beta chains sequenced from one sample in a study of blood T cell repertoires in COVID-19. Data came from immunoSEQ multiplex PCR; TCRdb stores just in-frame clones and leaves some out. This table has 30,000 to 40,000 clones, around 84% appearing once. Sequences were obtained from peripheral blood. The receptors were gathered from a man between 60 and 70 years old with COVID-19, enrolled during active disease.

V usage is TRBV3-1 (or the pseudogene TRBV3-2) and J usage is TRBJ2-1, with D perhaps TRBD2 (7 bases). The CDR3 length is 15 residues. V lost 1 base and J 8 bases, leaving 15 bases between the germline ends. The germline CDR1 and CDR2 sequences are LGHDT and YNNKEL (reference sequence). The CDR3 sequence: CASSQVGGGPHEQFF. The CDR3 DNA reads TGTGCCAGCAGCCAAGTAGGGGGAGGGCCGCATGAGCAGTTCTTC.

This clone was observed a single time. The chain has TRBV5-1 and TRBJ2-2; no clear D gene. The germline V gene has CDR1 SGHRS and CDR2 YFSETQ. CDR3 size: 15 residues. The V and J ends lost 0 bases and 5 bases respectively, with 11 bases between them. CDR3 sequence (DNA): TGCGCCAGCAGCTTGGACAGACCTTCTACCGGGGAGCTGTTTTTT. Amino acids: CASSLDRPSTGELFF.

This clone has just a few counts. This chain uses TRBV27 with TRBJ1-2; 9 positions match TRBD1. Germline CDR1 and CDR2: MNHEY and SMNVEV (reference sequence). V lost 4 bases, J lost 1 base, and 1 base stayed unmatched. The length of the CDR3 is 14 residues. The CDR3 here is CASSWTGDNYGYTF. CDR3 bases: TGTGCCAGCAGTTGGACAGGGGATAACTATGGCTACACCTTC.

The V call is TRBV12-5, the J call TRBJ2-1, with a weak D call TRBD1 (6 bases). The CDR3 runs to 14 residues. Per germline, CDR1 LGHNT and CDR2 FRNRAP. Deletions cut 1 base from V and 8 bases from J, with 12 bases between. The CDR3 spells CASGLGQGLDEQFF. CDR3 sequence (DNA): TGTGCTAGTGGTTTGGGGCAGGGGTTGGATGAGCAGTTCTTC.

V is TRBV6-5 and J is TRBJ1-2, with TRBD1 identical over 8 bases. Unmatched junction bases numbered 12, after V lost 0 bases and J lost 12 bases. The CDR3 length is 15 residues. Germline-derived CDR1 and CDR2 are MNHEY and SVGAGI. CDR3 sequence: CASSYSDRGAGGHTF. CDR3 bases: TGTGCCAGCAGTTACTCGGATCGAGGGGCAGGGGGCCACACCTTC.

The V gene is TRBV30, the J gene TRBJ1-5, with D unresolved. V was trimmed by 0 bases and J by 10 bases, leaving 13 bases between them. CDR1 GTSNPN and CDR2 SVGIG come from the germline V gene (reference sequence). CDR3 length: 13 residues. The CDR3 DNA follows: TGTGCCTGGAGTGTGACCGATGGAGGACCCCAGCATTTT. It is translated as CAWSVTDGGPQHF.

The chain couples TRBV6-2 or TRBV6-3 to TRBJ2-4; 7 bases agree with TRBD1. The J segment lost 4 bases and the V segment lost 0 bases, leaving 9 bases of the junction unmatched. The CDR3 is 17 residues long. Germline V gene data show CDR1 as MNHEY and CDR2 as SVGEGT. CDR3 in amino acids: CASSYSLRTGLKNIQYF. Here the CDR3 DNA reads TGTGCCAGCAGTTACTCTTTGAGGACAGGACTGAAAAACATTCAGTACTTC.

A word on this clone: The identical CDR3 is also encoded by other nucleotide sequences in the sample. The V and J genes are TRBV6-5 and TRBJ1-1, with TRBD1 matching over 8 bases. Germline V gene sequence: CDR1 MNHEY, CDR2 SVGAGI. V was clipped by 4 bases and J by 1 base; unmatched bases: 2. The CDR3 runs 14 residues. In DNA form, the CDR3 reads TGTGCCAGCAGTTTTGACAGGGGGAACACTGAAGCTTTCTTT. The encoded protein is CASSFDRGNTEAFF.

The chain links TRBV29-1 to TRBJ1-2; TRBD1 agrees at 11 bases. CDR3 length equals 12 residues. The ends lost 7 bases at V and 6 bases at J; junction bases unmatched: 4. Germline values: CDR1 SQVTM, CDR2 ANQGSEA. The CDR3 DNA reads TGCAGCGCCGGACAGGGGGCGGATGGCTACACCTTC. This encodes CSAGQGADGYTF.

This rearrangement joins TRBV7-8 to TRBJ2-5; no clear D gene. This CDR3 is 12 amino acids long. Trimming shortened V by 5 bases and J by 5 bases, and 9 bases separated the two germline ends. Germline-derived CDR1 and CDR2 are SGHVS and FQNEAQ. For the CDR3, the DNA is TGTGCCAGCAGCGCCCGGAGCGAGACCCAGTACTTC. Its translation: CASSARSETQYF.